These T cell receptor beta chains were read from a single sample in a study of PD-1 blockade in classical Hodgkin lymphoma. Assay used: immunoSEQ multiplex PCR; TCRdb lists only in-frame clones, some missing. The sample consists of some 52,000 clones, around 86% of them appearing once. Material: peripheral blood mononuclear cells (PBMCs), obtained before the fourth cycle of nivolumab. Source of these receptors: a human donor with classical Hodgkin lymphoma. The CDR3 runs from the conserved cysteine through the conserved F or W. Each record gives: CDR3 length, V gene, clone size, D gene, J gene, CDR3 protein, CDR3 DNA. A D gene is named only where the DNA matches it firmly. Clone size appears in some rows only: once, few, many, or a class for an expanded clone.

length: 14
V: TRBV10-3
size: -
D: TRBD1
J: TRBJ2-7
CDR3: CAISGGDRPYEQYF
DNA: TGTGCCATCAGTGGGGGGGACAGGCCCTACGAGCAGTACTTC

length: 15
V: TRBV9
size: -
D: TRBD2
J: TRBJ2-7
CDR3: CASSVGPGGPYEQYF
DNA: TGTGCCAGCAGCGTAGGGCCGGGGGGGCCTTACGAGCAGTACTTC

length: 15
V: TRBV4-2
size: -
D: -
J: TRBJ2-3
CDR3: CASSQDPLKTDTQYF
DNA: TGTGCCAGCAGCCAAGACCCCCTGAAAACAGATACGCAGTATTTT

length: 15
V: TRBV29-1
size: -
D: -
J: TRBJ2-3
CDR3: CSVVGGSFLTDTQYF
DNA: TGCAGCGTTGTGGGAGGTTCTTTCTTGACAGATACGCAGTATTTT

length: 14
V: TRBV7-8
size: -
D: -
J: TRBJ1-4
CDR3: CASSLMGPGEKLFF
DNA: TGTGCCAGCAGCTTAATGGGGCCTGGCGAAAAACTGTTTTTT

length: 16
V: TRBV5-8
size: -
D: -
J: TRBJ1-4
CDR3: CASSLATREGREKLFF
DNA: TGTGCCAGCAGCTTGGCAACGCGGGAGGGTCGTGAAAAACTGTTTTTT

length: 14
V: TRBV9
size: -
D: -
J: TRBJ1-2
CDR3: CASSVDLGFNGYTF
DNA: TGTGCCAGCAGCGTAGACCTAGGATTTAATGGCTACACCTTC

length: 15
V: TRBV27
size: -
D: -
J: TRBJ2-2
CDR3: CASSPSVMNTGELFF
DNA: TGTGCCAGCAGTCCTAGCGTAATGAACACCGGGGAGCTGTTTTTT

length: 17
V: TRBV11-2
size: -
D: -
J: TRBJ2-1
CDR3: CASSLEALGTRRNEQFF
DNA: TGTGCCAGCAGCTTAGAGGCCCTCGGGACCAGACGCAATGAGCAGTTCTTC

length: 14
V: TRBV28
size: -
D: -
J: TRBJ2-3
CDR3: CASQGGWSTDTQYF
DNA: TGTGCCAGTCAGGGGGGGTGGAGCACAGATACGCAGTATTTT

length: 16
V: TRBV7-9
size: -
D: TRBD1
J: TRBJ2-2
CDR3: CASRATGGPNTGELFF
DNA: TGTGCCAGCAGGGCTACAGGGGGCCCGAACACCGGGGAGCTGTTTTTT

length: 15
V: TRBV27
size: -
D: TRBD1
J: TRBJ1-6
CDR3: CASSALQGANSPLHF
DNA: TGTGCCAGCAGTGCCTTACAGGGGGCGAATTCACCCCTCCACTTT

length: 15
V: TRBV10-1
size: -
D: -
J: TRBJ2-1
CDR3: CASSEGSGTYNEQFF
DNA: TGCGCCAGCAGTGAGGGTAGCGGCACCTACAATGAGCAGTTCTTC

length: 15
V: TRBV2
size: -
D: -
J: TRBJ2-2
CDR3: CASSEKQRDTGELFF
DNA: TGTGCCAGCAGTGAGAAGCAGCGGGACACCGGGGAGCTGTTTTTT

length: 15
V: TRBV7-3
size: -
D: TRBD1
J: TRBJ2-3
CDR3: CASSPLGQGGDTQYF
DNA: TGTGCCAGCAGCCCATTAGGACAGGGTGGAGATACGCAGTATTTT

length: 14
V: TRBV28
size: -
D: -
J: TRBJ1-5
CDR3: CASSLGVSNQPQHF
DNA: TGTGCCAGCAGCCTGGGGGTGAGCAATCAGCCCCAGCATTTT

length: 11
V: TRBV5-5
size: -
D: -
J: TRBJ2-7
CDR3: CASSLGYEQYF
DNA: TGTGCCAGCAGCTTGGGCTACGAGCAGTACTTC

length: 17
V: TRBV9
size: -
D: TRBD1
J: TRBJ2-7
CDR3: CASSVESTGTASYEQYF
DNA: TGTGCCAGCAGCGTAGAATCCACCGGGACAGCCTCCTACGAGCAGTACTTC

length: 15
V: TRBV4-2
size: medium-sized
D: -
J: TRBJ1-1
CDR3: CASSPIGTANTEAFF
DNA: TGTGCCAGCAGCCCAATAGGGACGGCCAACACTGAAGCTTTCTTT

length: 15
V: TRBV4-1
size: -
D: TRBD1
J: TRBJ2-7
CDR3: CASSYTGTGSYEQYF
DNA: TGCGCCAGCAGCTACACCGGGACAGGCTCCTACGAGCAGTACTTC

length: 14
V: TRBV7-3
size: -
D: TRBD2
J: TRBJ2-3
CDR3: CASSRSGSTDTQYF
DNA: TGTGCCAGCAGCCGTAGCGGGAGCACAGATACGCAGTATTTT

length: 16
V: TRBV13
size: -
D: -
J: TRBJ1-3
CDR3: CASSIPDVSSGNTIYF
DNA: TGTGCCAGCAGCATCCCGGACGTGAGCTCTGGAAACACCATATATTTT

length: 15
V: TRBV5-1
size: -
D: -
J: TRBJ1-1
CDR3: CASSLETGLNTEAFF
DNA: TGCGCCAGCAGCTTGGAGACAGGCTTGAACACTGAAGCTTTCTTT

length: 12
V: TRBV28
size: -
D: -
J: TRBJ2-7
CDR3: CASSGGGWEQYF
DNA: TGTGCCAGCAGTGGTGGGGGCTGGGAGCAGTACTTC

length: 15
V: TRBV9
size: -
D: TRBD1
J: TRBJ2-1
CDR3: CASSVTGQEYNEQFF
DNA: TGTGCCAGCAGCGTAACGGGACAGGAGTACAATGAGCAGTTCTTC

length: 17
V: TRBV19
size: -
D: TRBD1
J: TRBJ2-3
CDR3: CASSIGGTGRRTDTQYF
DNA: TGTGCCAGTAGTATAGGAGGGACAGGGAGAAGGACAGATACGCAGTATTTT

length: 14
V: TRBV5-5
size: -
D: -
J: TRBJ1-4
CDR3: CASSLETEGEKLFF
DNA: TGTGCCAGCAGCTTGGAAACAGAAGGTGAAAAACTGTTTTTT

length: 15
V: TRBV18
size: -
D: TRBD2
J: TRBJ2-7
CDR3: CASSDPAGSSYEQYF
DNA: TGTGCCAGCTCAGATCCAGCGGGGAGCTCCTACGAGCAGTACTTC

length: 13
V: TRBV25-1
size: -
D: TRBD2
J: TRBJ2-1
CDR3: CASSLAGVAEQFF
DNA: TGTGCCAGCAGCCTAGCGGGAGTCGCTGAGCAGTTCTTC

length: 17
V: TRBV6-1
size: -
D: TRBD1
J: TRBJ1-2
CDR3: CASSEIRGQGRNYGYTF
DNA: TGTGCCAGCAGCGAAATTCGGGGACAGGGACGAAACTATGGCTACACCTTC

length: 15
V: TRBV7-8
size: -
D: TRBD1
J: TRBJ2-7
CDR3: CASSLAGTGSYEQYF
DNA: TGTGCCAGCAGCTTAGCTGGGACAGGCTCCTACGAGCAGTACTTC

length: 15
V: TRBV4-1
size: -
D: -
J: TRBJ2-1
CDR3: CASSQEEGGAYEQFF
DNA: TGCGCCAGCAGCCAAGAAGAGGGGGGCGCCTATGAGCAGTTCTTC

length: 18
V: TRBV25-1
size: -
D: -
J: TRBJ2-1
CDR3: CASSEFPGGSGPYNEQFF
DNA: TGTGCCAGCAGTGAATTCCCAGGGGGAAGCGGGCCCTACAATGAGCAGTTCTTC

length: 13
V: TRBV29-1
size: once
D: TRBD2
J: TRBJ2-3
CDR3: CSVGLAGKDTQYF
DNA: TGCAGCGTTGGACTAGCGGGGAAGGATACGCAGTATTTT

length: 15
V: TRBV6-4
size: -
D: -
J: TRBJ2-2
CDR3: CASSAGQGGTGELFF
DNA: TGTGCCAGCAGTGCCGGACAGGGAGGGACCGGGGAGCTGTTTTTT

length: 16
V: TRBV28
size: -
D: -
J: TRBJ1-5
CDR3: CASSLEDGDPNQPQHF
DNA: TGTGCCAGCAGTTTAGAGGACGGGGATCCCAATCAGCCCCAGCATTTT

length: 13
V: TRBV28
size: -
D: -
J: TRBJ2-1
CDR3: CASNLQLYNEQFF
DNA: TGTGCCAGCAACTTACAGTTATACAATGAGCAGTTCTTC

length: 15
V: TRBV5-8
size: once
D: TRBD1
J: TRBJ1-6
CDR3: CASSHLTGNNSPLHF
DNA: TGTGCCAGCAGCCACCTGACAGGGAATAATTCACCCCTCCACTTT

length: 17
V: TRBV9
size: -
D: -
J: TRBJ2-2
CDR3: CASSFPLRALNTGELFF
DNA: TGTGCCAGCAGCTTCCCGCTTAGGGCCCTGAACACCGGGGAGCTGTTTTTT

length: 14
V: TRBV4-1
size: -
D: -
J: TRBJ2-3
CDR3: CASSQEFGGDTQYF
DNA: TGCGCCAGCAGCCAAGAATTTGGTGGGGATACGCAGTATTTT

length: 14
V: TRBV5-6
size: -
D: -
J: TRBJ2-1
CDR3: CASSPGGRFNEQFF
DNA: TGTGCCAGCAGCCCCGGGGGGCGCTTCAATGAGCAGTTCTTC

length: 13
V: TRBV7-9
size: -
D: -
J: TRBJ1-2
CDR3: CASSSAGTPFDTF
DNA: TGTGCCAGCAGCTCGGCTGGGACACCCTTCGACACCTTC

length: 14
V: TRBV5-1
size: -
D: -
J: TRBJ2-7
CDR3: CASSLGTAPYEQYF
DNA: TGCGCCAGCAGCTTGGGGACGGCCCCCTACGAGCAGTACTTC

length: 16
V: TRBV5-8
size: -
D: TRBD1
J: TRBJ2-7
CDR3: CASSLPGQGKLYEQYF
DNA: TGTGCCAGCAGCTTGCCGGGACAGGGGAAACTTTACGAGCAGTACTTC

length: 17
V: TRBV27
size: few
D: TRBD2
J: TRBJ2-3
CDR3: CASSLSVTSGHTDTQYF
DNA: TGTGCCAGCAGTTTATCTGTGACTAGCGGCCACACAGATACGCAGTATTTT

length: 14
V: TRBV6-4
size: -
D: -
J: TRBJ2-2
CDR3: CASSNGQNTGELFF
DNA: TGTGCCAGCAGCAACGGACAGAACACCGGGGAGCTGTTTTTT

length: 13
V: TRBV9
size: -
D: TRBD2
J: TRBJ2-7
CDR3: CASSVGLAGGQYF
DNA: TGTGCCAGCAGCGTAGGGCTAGCGGGAGGGCAGTACTTC

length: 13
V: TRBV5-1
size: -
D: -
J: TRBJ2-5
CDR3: CASSFRTQETQYF
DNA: TGCGCCAGCAGCTTCCGCACCCAAGAGACCCAGTACTTC

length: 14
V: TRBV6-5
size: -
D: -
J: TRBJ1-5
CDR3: CASSLTLYNQPQHF
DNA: TGTGCCAGCAGTTTAACCCTTTACAATCAGCCCCAGCATTTT

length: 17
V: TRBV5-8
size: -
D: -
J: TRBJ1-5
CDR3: CASSSPGTSNSNQPQHF
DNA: TGTGCCAGCAGCTCCCCCGGGACGAGCAATAGCAATCAGCCCCAGCATTTT

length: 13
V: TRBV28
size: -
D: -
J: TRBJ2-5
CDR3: CASSLQQQETQYF
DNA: TGTGCCAGCAGCCTCCAACAGCAAGAGACCCAGTACTTC

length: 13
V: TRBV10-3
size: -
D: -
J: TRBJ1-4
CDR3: CAISRTVSGELFF
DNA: TGTGCCATCTCGAGGACGGTCAGTGGGGAACTGTTTTTT

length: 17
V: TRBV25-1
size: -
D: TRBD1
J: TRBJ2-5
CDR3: CASSELLQGAGLRTQYF
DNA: TGTGCCAGCAGTGAACTCTTACAGGGGGCAGGTTTGAGGACCCAGTACTTC

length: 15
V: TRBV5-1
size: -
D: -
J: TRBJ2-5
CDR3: CASSLETGRQETQYF
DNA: TGCGCCAGCAGCTTGGAAACAGGGCGACAAGAGACCCAGTACTTC

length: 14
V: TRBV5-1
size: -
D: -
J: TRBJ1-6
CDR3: CASSLQVFGSPLHF
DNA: TGCGCCAGCAGCTTGCAGGTCTTTGGTTCACCCCTCCACTTT

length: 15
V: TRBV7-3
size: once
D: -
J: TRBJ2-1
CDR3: CASSPQRVASGEQFF
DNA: TGTGCCAGCAGCCCCCAGCGGGTGGCCAGCGGGGAGCAGTTCTTC

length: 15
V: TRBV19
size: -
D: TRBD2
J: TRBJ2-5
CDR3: CASSEAGVLGETQYF
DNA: TGTGCCAGTAGTGAAGCGGGAGTCCTGGGAGAGACCCAGTACTTC

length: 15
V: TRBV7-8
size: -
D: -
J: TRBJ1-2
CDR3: CASSLQGLSNYGYTF
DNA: TGTGCCAGCAGCTTACAGGGACTTTCGAACTATGGCTACACCTTC

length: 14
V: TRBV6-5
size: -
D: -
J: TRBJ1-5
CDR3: CASSPRAGNQPQHF
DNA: TGTGCCAGCAGTCCACGGGCAGGGAATCAGCCCCAGCATTTT

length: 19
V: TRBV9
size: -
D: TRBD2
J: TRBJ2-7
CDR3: CASSSKVASWTSGTYEQYF
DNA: TGTGCCAGCAGCTCCAAGGTTGCATCTTGGACTAGCGGCACCTACGAGCAGTACTTC